The 6 T cell receptor beta chains in this list originate from one sample, sequenced in a study of T cells in Graves' hyperthyroidism and ophthalmopathy. What was amplified from RNA transcripts were TCR beta CDR3 regions. The HTBI set primed first-round TCR CDR3 RT-PCR. Via MiXCR, TCRdb re-called the multiplex PCR reads, giving one row per CDR3 protein. The table includes about 590,000 distinct CDR3 sequences, 15% to 17% detected once. Sequencing used blood. These receptors all stem from a woman younger than 45 with Graves' hyperthyroidism.

This clonotype was found many times. The J gene is TRBJ2-2, the V gene TRBV3-1; D not certain. The length of the CDR3 is 15 residues. Germline lookup yields CDR1 LGHDT and CDR2 YNNKEL (reference sequence). Trimming shortened V by 4 bases and J by 2 bases, and 11 bases separated the two germline ends. CDR3 region: CASSRGSGNTGELFF. CDR3 nucleotides: TGTGCCAGCAGCCGGGGTTCGGGCAACACCGGGGAGCTGTTTTTT.

This chain connects TRBV7-9 to TRBJ2-7; 11 bases fit TRBD2. With V trimmed by 7 bases and J by 5 bases, 10 bases remained unmatched. This CDR3 has 15 amino acids. In germline, CDR1 is SEHNR, CDR2 FQNEAQ (reference sequence). As DNA, the CDR3 is TGTGCCAGCAACGACCTAGCGGGAGGCGCCCACGAGCAGTACTTC. Its translation is CASNDLAGGAHEQYF.

This clonotype was counted a few times. The genes are TRBV4-2 and TRBJ1-6; no clear D. Trimming removed 1 base from V and 4 bases from J, with 14 bases in between. CDR3 length: 17 amino acids. Germline lookup yields CDR1 LGHNA and CDR2 YNFKEQ. CDR3 DNA sequence: TGTGCCAGCAGCCAAGTTACGCAGAGACTGTATAATTCACCCCTCCACTTT. It encodes CASSQVTQRLYNSPLHF.

The chain combines TRBV12-5 with TRBJ2-7; 11 nucleotides match TRBD1. CDR1 LGHNT and CDR2 FRNRAP come from the germline V gene. The CDR3 sequence is 14 residues long. V shed 6 bases and J 3 bases; nucleotides not matched to a gene: 4. Here the CDR3 reads CASGHGTGGYEQYF. The CDR3, as DNA: TGTGCTAGTGGCCACGGGACAGGGGGCTACGAGCAGTACTTC.

In its sample, this clonotype was seen a few times. The chain recombines TRBV24-1 with TRBJ2-7; D not resolved. Germline CDR1 is KGHDR and CDR2 is SFDVKD. Trimming removed 0 bases at V and 6 bases at J, with 2 bases between. CDR3 length: 11 residues. CDR3: CATSDLPEQYF. CDR3 DNA: TGTGCCACCAGTGATTTGCCCGAGCAGTACTTC.

The sample holds many counts of this clonotype. The V call is TRBV20-1, the J call TRBJ1-5; 9 bases agree with TRBD1. J was trimmed by 2 bases and V by 4 bases; bases with no gene match: 6. Germline values: CDR1 DFQATT, CDR2 SNEGSKA (reference sequence). The CDR3 totals 15 residues. The CDR3: CSATTGGYRNQPQHF. Here the CDR3 DNA reads TGCAGTGCTACCACAGGGGGCTATCGCAATCAGCCCCAGCATTTT.